A single sample gave rise to the 15 T cell receptor beta chains below, sequenced in a study of T cell changes during pregnancy in multiple sclerosis. Profiled with immunoSEQ multiplex PCR; TCRdb holds only in-frame clones, not every one. Of some 57,000 clones in the sample, 85% to 90% are singletons; the top ten hold approximately 1%. The sequences come from peripheral blood, collected in the first trimester of pregnancy. These receptors were obtained from a female donor in good health, enrolled as a control in a pregnancy study.

This clone has just one count. V gene TRBV14 combines with J gene TRBJ1-4, with 7 bases that match TRBD1. V gave up 0 bases and J gave up 14 bases; unmatched junction bases: 3. The CDR3 length is 12 residues. Germline values: CDR1 SGHDN, CDR2 FVKESK. This CDR3 reads CASSQEGQILFF. The CDR3 DNA is TGTGCCAGCAGCCAAGAGGGACAGATCCTGTTTTTT.

This chain links TRBV11-3 with TRBJ2-7, with D perhaps matching TRBD1 (5 bases). This CDR3 contains 13 residues. The V end lost 2 bases, the J end lost 3 bases, and 8 bases lay between the germline ends. Germline V gene data show CDR1 as SGHNT and CDR2 as YENEEA. The CDR3 bases are TGTGCCAGCAGCTTATGGGGCGACTACGAGCAGTACTTC. Translated: CASSLWGDYEQYF.

The chain has TRBV4-1 and TRBJ2-1, with TRBD2 identical over 10 bases. This CDR3 region has 16 residues. The V gene's germline CDR1 is MGHRA and CDR2 YSYEKL. Unmatched junction bases numbered 7, after V lost 3 bases and J lost 5 bases. The CDR3 spells CASSHGRTSGNNEQFF. CDR3 bases: TGCGCCAGCAGCCACGGAAGGACTAGCGGAAACAATGAGCAGTTCTTC.

J is TRBJ1-5 and V is TRBV19, with D possibly being TRBD1 (6 bases). Looked up from germline, CDR1 is LNHDA and CDR2 is SQIVND (reference sequence). The CDR3 runs 15 residues. V lost 6 bases, J lost 8 bases, and 20 bases lay in between. CDR3 sequence reads: CASRWDLGAGEPQHF. The CDR3 coding sequence is TGTGCCAGTAGGTGGGATCTCGGGGCAGGGGAGCCCCAGCATTTT.

The chain joins TRBV4-1 to TRBJ1-1; no firm D call. V was shortened by 4 bases and J by 2 bases, with 8 bases between the two germline ends. In germline, CDR1 is MGHRA, CDR2 YSYEKL. The CDR3 spans 13 residues. CDR3 in DNA: TGCGCCAGCAGCCCCCGGGAAAACACTGAAGCTTTCTTT. Its translation: CASSPRENTEAFF.

The CDR3, as DNA: TGTGCCAGCAGCTTACTCGTCGAGCAGTACTTC. Its translation: CASSLLVEQYF. This chain joins TRBV7-9 and TRBJ2-7, with D unresolved. Trimming removed 2 bases from V and 6 bases from J, with 5 bases in between. CDR3 size: 11 residues. The germline gives CDR1 SEHNR, CDR2 FQNEAQ (reference sequence).

V and J are TRBV5-1 and TRBJ2-3, with 8 bases that match TRBD2. The CDR3 is 16 amino acids. Looked up from germline, CDR1 is SGHRS and CDR2 is YFSETQ. J gave up 5 bases and V 0 bases, and 8 bases lay outside the gene matches. The CDR3 coding sequence is TGCGCCAGCAGCTTGGGGACTAGCCCAGACCTAGATACGCAGTATTTT. Translation: CASSLGTSPDLDTQYF.

This chain uses TRBV9 with TRBJ2-6; a possible D gene is TRBD1 (5 bases). Germline values: CDR1 SGDLS, CDR2 YYNGEE. V dropped 0 bases and J dropped 4 bases, with 11 bases sitting between them. The CDR3 is 16 residues long. The CDR3 sequence is CASSVGGAGGANVLTF. CDR3 DNA: TGTGCCAGCAGCGTAGGTGGGGCTGGGGGGGCCAACGTCCTGACTTTC. The whole variable domain, filled in from reference TRBV9 and TRBJ2-6, reads DSGVTQTPKHLITATGQRVTLRCSPRSGDLSVYWYQQSLDQGLQFLIQYYNGEERAKGNILERFSAQQFPDLHSELNLSSLELGDSALYFCASSVGGAGGANVLTFGAGSRLTVL.

The V call is TRBV7-9, the J call TRBJ1-6; no definite D call. Germline-derived CDR1 and CDR2 are SEHNR and FQNEAQ (reference sequence). Trimming removed 5 bases from V and 3 bases from J, with 8 bases in between. The CDR3 spans 14 residues. CDR3 in amino acids: CASSVGDYNSPLHF. CDR3 DNA sequence: TGTGCCAGCAGCGTCGGAGACTATAATTCACCCCTCCACTTT.

This clone was detected only once. This chain uses TRBV7-2 with TRBJ2-7; unclear D gene. CDR1 and CDR2 (germline): SGHTA, FQGNSA. With 1 base removed from V and 0 bases from J, the gap between germline ends came to 13 bases. The CDR3 totals 16 residues. The CDR3 region has the DNA TGTGCCAGCAGCTTAGGCTCTCGAGGAGTCTCCTACGAGCAGTACTTC. Translated: CASSLGSRGVSYEQYF.

This chain joins TRBV6-5 and TRBJ1-5; D unclear. V was clipped by 5 bases and J by 6 bases, with 11 bases between them. Germline CDR1 reads MNHEY; CDR2 reads SVGAGI. The CDR3 consists of 13 residues. CDR3 nucleotides: TGTGCCAGCAGTCGAACTTCCGGTCAGCCCCAGCATTTT. Its translation: CASSRTSGQPQHF.

The gene calls are TRBV7-6 and TRBJ1-1; no clear D. CDR3 size: 13 residues. V was clipped by 5 bases and J by 1 base, with 8 bases between them. Germline V gene lookup returns CDR1 SGHVS and CDR2 FNYEAQ. Here the CDR3 reads CASSKQKNTEAFF. The CDR3 DNA sequence: TGTGCCAGCAGCAAACAGAAGAACACTGAAGCTTTCTTT. Looking up the rest from reference TRBV7-6 and TRBJ1-1 gives the full variable domain: GAGVSQSPRYKVTKRGQDVALRCDPISGHVSLYWYRQALGQGPEFLTYFNYEAQQDKSGLPNDRFSAERPEGSISTLTIQRTEQRDSAMYRCASSKQKNTEAFFGQGTRLTVV.

J is TRBJ1-1 and V is TRBV9; unclear D gene. CDR3 length equals 14 residues. With 3 bases removed from V and 0 bases from J, the gap between germline ends came to 9 bases. CDR1 SGDLS and CDR2 YYNGEE come from the germline V gene. CDR3 sequence reads: CASSAGMVNTEAFF. Written as DNA, the CDR3 is TGTGCCAGCAGCGCGGGAATGGTGAACACTGAAGCTTTCTTT.

The CDR3 DNA follows: TGTGCCAGCAGTCCCACATTAGGGGATAGCAATCAGCCCCAGCATTTT. This gives the protein CASSPTLGDSNQPQHF. The chain links TRBV6-6 to TRBJ1-5, with D maybe TRBD1 (5 bases). Germline CDR1 reads MNHNY; CDR2 reads SVGAGI (reference sequence). This CDR3 contains 16 residues. V was clipped by 5 bases and J by 0 bases, with 14 bases between them.

The chain carries TRBV6-4 and TRBJ2-3; 12 bases align to TRBD2. The germline gives CDR1 MRHNA, CDR2 SNTAGT. The V and J ends lost 6 bases and 6 bases, in that order; junction bases with no gene match: 4. The CDR3 sequence is 14 residues long. DNA of the CDR3: TGTGCCAGCAGCGGACTAGCGGGGCCGGATACGCAGTATTTT. Its protein product is CASSGLAGPDTQYF.